The entry that follows covers one T cell receptor beta chain sequence. This sample was taken from a study of OX40 agonist ivuxolimab in advanced cancers. This table comes from immunoSEQ multiplex PCR, and its TCRdb copy is limited to in-frame clones, with some not included. Of approximately 41,000 clones in the sample, around four fifths were seen once. This CDR3 spans 14 amino acids. With 0 bases removed from V and 1 base from J, the gap between germline ends came to 7 bases. In germline, CDR1 is SGDLS, CDR2 YYNGEE. This receptor was obtained from an adult with an advanced solid tumor such as melanoma, head and neck, liver or kidney cancer. The source material was CD4+ or CD8+ T cells sorted from blood, sampled in a trial of the OX40 agonist ivuxolimab. The chain uses TRBV9 and TRBJ2-5; TRBD1 might be the D (5 bases). This CDR3 is CASSVGQPQETQYF. The DNA for the CDR3 is TGTGCCAGCAGCGTAGGACAGCCCCAAGAGACCCAGTACTTC. The full variable domain, its missing parts supplied by reference TRBV9 and TRBJ2-5, is DSGVTQTPKHLITATGQRVTLRCSPRSGDLSVYWYQQSLDQGLQFLIQYYNGEERAKGNILERFSAQQFPDLHSELNLSSLELGDSALYFCASSVGQPQETQYFGPGTRLLVL.